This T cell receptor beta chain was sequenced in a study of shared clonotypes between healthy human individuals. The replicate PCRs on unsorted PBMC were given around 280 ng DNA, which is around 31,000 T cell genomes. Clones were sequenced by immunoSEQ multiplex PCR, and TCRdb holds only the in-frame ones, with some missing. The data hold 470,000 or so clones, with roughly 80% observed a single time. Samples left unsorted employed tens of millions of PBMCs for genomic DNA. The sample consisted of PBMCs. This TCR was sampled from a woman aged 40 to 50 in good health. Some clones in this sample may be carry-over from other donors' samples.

The CDR3 bases are TGTGCCTGGAGTGTACGTGGGGCACATACGCAGTATTTT. Its protein is CAWSVRGAHTQYF. This chain connects TRBV30 to TRBJ2-3; a possible D gene is TRBD1 (5 bases). V was cut by 0 bases and J by 7 bases, with 11 bases left in between. The CDR3 has 13 residues. The V gene's germline CDR1 is GTSNPN and CDR2 SVGIG (reference sequence).